This T cell receptor (beta chain) was sequenced in a study of T cell changes during pregnancy in multiple sclerosis. The CDR3 length is 13 residues. V was trimmed by 1 base and J by 4 bases, leaving 8 bases between them. CDR1 is SGHRS and CDR2 is YFSETQ in the germline V gene. Measured with immunoSEQ multiplex PCR; TCRdb has only the in-frame clones, and not every one. The data show some 60,000 clones, with 90% to 95% seen just once and roughly 2.7% held by the top ten. The TCR originated in a female donor in good health, enrolled as a control in a pregnancy study. This chain joins TRBV5-1 and TRBJ1-2; D gene ambiguous. Sequenced material: peripheral blood, taken in the third trimester of pregnancy. The CDR3 sequence is CASSLRAGYGYTF. The CDR3 DNA reads TGCGCCAGCAGCTTGAGGGCGGGCTATGGCTACACCTTC.